Listed below are T cell receptor beta chains from one sample, sequenced in a study of CD8 T cells in Susac syndrome. TCRdb reprocessed the immunoSEQ multiplex PCR reads via MiXCR and lists one record per CDR3 protein. The sample holds approximately 140,000 distinct CDR3 sequences; roughly 80% are singletons and the top ten take 0.45% to 0.65%. The source material was CD8+ T cells from PBMCs. Source of these receptors: a human donor with multiple sclerosis. Each CDR3 is given without its conserved first and last residue. The size entry is marked missing in some rows and otherwise reads once, few, many or a size class.

abundance: NA; v_gene: TRBV6-5; CDR3aa: ASSYSGGIKNNEQF
abundance: NA; v_gene: TRBV13; CDR3aa: ASSQRTSRTQY
abundance: NA; v_gene: TRBV20-1; CDR3aa: SGTVSYEQY
abundance: NA; v_gene: TRBV14; CDR3aa: ASSQGSWGVWNEQF
abundance: NA; v_gene: TRBV5-1; CDR3aa: ASSSWSYTPGRNYGYT
abundance: NA; v_gene: TRBV20-1; CDR3aa: SATDLVNEQF
abundance: NA; v_gene: TRBV9; CDR3aa: ASSETGTENEAF
abundance: NA; v_gene: TRBV28; CDR3aa: ASYAGEQY
abundance: NA; v_gene: TRBV7-9; CDR3aa: VSSPGESYNEQF
abundance: NA; v_gene: TRBV5-4; CDR3aa: ASSPGQSYNEQF
abundance: NA; v_gene: TRBV6-5; CDR3aa: ASSYSTDPIDYGYT
abundance: few; v_gene: TRBV7-9; CDR3aa: ASSSYKREQF
abundance: NA; v_gene: TRBV4-1; CDR3aa: ASSQDSAPTGELF
abundance: NA; v_gene: TRBV7-9; CDR3aa: ASSLAGGQF
abundance: NA; v_gene: TRBV14; CDR3aa: ASNGMNTEAF
abundance: NA; v_gene: TRBV5-1; CDR3aa: ASSFPGGRLGNNEQF
abundance: few; v_gene: TRBV11-3; CDR3aa: ASTTGTEQAF
abundance: NA; v_gene: TRBV11-3; CDR3aa: ASSLPQGAIRPGELF
abundance: once; v_gene: TRBV9; CDR3aa: ASSVEPSGLIPDTQY
abundance: NA; v_gene: TRBV12-3/TRBV12-4; CDR3aa: ASSFSVRTTNTGELF
abundance: once; v_gene: TRBV19; CDR3aa: ASSIYGRASEKLF
abundance: few; v_gene: TRBV6-2/TRBV6-3; CDR3aa: ASSYGESSYEQY
abundance: NA; v_gene: TRBV3-1; CDR3aa: ASSQGISYEQY
abundance: NA; v_gene: TRBV18; CDR3aa: ASSPALGTGNTIY
abundance: NA; v_gene: TRBV15; CDR3aa: ATSSSRGPGDTEAF
abundance: NA; v_gene: TRBV4-1; CDR3aa: ASSQGVHSSQPQH
abundance: NA; v_gene: TRBV12-3/TRBV12-4; CDR3aa: ASSLGWTEAF
abundance: NA; v_gene: TRBV4-1; CDR3aa: ASSQDIRGGNEQF
abundance: NA; v_gene: TRBV7-6; CDR3aa: ASSLHAGYEQF
abundance: once; v_gene: TRBV19; CDR3aa: ASSYNRLNTEAF
abundance: NA; v_gene: TRBV25-1; CDR3aa: ASSGSGDTEAF
abundance: once; v_gene: TRBV9; CDR3aa: ASSVIAWEGARTGELF
abundance: NA; v_gene: TRBV2; CDR3aa: ASRGTNEQF
abundance: NA; v_gene: TRBV7-9; CDR3aa: ASSLWTLADNSPLH
abundance: few; v_gene: TRBV24-1; CDR3aa: ATSDFEGLASETQY
abundance: NA; v_gene: TRBV7-9; CDR3aa: ASSFSAVGYT
abundance: NA; v_gene: TRBV5-4; CDR3aa: ASSSPGSEAF
abundance: NA; v_gene: TRBV29-1; CDR3aa: SGNVGGRCNQPQH
abundance: NA; v_gene: TRBV9; CDR3aa: ASSAGDGYSPLH
abundance: NA; v_gene: TRBV7-9; CDR3aa: ASSLTSGEYNEQF
abundance: NA; v_gene: TRBV6-5; CDR3aa: ASARGAANEQF
abundance: NA; v_gene: TRBV5-1; CDR3aa: ASSASGAPVNEQF
abundance: NA; v_gene: TRBV7-9; CDR3aa: ASVFMNTEAF
abundance: NA; v_gene: TRBV30; CDR3aa: AWSAGSLTGELF
abundance: NA; v_gene: TRBV2; CDR3aa: ASSVGILGKYDEQY
abundance: NA; v_gene: TRBV28; CDR3aa: AIGKITVSPLH
abundance: NA; v_gene: TRBV10-3; CDR3aa: AISPSDTEAF
abundance: NA; v_gene: TRBV28; CDR3aa: ASSFTGRNQPQH
abundance: NA; v_gene: TRBV12-3/TRBV12-4; CDR3aa: ASSSDSESQLGYT
abundance: NA; v_gene: TRBV27; CDR3aa: ASSLFSGLNYGYT
abundance: few; v_gene: TRBV4-1; CDR3aa: ASSQGSSEQY
abundance: NA; v_gene: TRBV28; CDR3aa: ASSLPFENQPQH